This is a list of T cell receptor beta chains from one sample in a study of T-cell reconstitution after alpha-beta-depleted transplantation in children. In TCRdb, the PCR reads were re-called with MiXCR into one record per CDR3 protein. The sample includes some 300,000 distinct CDR3 sequences, around 10% of them seen just once. The source was PBMCs, collected before TCRalphabeta/CD19-depleted stem cell transplant. Receptors were obtained from a boy younger than two with acute myeloid leukemia, due to receive a stem cell transplant. Both conserved end residues are part of each CDR3. D genes are given only for firm matches. The size field is filled for only some rows; it gives once, few, many or a size class.

many TRBD1 TRBJ1-5 TRBV18 TGTGCCAGCTCAGGCGGACAGGACCGCAATCAGCCCCAGCATTTT CASSGGQDRNQPQHF
many - TRBJ2-2 TRBV28 TGTGCCAGCAGTCTTACCGGGACGGTAAACACCGGGGAGCTGTTTTTT CASSLTGTVNTGELFF
few - TRBJ2-1 TRBV29-1 TGCAGCGTTGAATTTAAAAGGGCCTCCTACAATGAGCAGTTCTTC CSVEFKRASYNEQFF
few TRBD2 TRBJ2-1 TRBV7-9 TGTGCCAGCAGCTTGTCTAGCGGGGCTAACAATGAGCAGTTCTTC CASSLSSGANNEQFF
few TRBD2 TRBJ2-3 TRBV28 TGTGCCAGCAGTGAAGCGGGAGCGGGCGCAGATACGCAGTATTTT CASSEAGAGADTQYF
many TRBD1 TRBJ2-6 TRBV4-3 TGCGCCAGCAGCCCGGACAGGGGGTCTGGGGCCAACGTCCTGACTTTC CASSPDRGSGANVLTF
- TRBD2 TRBJ2-1 TRBV4-3 TGCGCCAGCAGCCATTTTGCTAGGGGTTCCGGGACTAGCGGCTACAATGAGCAGTTCTTC CASSHFARGSGTSGYNEQFF
many - TRBJ2-5 TRBV28 TGTGCCAGCAGTTTAGGACAGTCTCAAGAGACCCAGTACTTC CASSLGQSQETQYF
many TRBD1 TRBJ2-5 TRBV12-3/TRBV12-4 TGTGCCAGCAGGTCAGGGGGCTGGCAAGAGACCCAGTACTTC CASRSGGWQETQYF
many - TRBJ2-5 TRBV29-1 TGCAGCGTTGAATACAGGGTCCGGGAGACCCAGTACTTC CSVEYRVRETQYF
- - TRBJ2-2 TRBV18 TGTGCCAGCTCCGACCGACCGGACGTCACCGGGGAGCTGTTTTTT CASSDRPDVTGELFF
many - TRBJ2-5 TRBV7-2 TGTGCCAGCACCTCCCAAGGGGCTCAGACCCAGTACTTC CASTSQGAQTQYF